What follows are 2 T cell receptor beta chains derived from one specimen sequenced in a study of T cells after yellow fever vaccination. Using its own MiXCR run on the 5' RACE reads, TCRdb lists one record per CDR3 protein. The sample lists roughly 340,000 distinct CDR3 sequences; 3.5% to 4.5% were seen once. This specimen was PBMCs, taken 5 days after the yellow fever booster vaccination. Source of these receptors: a man in his late teens or twenties who received the YFV17D yellow fever vaccine.

This chain links TRBV7-8 with TRBJ2-7; 10 bases fit TRBD2. The CDR3 has 15 residues. Germline V gene lookup returns CDR1 SGHVS and CDR2 FQNEAQ. After removal of 5 bases from V and 7 bases from J, the junction contained 11 bases not matched to a gene. This CDR3 reads CASSATSGAHVEQYF. DNA for the CDR3: TGTGCCAGCAGCGCCACTAGCGGGGCGCACGTGGAGCAGTACTTC.

CDR3 residues: CASSPGQYYNSPLHF. The CDR3 DNA reads as TGTGCCAGCAGCCCCGGACAGTACTATAATTCACCCCTCCACTTT. The chain couples TRBV9 to TRBJ1-6; D is perhaps TRBD1 (6 bases). The germline V gene encodes CDR1 SGDLS and CDR2 YYNGEE. Trimming removed 4 bases from V and 3 bases from J, with 11 bases in between. This CDR3 spans 15 amino acids.